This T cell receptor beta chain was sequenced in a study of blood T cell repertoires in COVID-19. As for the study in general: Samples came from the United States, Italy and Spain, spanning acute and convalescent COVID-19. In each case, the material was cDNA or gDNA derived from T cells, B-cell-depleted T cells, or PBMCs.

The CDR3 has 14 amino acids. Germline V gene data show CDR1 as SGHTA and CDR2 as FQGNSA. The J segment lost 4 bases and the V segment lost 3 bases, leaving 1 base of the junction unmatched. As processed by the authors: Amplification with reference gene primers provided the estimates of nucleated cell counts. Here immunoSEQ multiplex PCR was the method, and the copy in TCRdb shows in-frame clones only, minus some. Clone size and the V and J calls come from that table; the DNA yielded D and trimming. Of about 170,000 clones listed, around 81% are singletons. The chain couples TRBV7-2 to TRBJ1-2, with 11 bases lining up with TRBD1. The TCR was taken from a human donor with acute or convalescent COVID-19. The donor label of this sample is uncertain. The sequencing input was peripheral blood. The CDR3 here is CASSFGQGAYGYTF. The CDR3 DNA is TGTGCCAGCAGCTTCGGACAGGGGGCCTATGGCTACACCTTC.